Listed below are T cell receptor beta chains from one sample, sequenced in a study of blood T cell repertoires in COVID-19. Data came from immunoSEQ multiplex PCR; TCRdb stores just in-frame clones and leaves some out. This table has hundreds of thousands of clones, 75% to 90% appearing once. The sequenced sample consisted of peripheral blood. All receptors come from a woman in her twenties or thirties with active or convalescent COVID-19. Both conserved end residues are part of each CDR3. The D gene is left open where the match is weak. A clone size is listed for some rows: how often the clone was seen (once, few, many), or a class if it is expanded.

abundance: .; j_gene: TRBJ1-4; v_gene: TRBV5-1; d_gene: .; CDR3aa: CASSSNAAYNEKLFF; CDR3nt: TGCGCCAGCAGTTCCAACGCCGCCTATAATGAAAAACTGTTTTTT
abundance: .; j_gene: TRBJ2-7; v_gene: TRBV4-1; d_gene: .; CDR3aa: CASSQVTGGEYEQYF; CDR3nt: TGCGCCAGCAGCCAAGTAACAGGGGGGGAATACGAGCAGTACTTC
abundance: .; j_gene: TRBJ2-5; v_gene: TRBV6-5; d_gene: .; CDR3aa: CASNTHQQETQYF; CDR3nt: TGTGCCAGCAACACCCACCAGCAAGAGACCCAGTACTTC
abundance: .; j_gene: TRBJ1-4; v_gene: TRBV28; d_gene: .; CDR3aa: CASWSNQKLFF; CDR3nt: TGTGCCAGCTGGAGTAACCAAAAACTGTTTTTT
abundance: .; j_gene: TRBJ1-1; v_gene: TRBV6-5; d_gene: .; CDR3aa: CASKYGTNTEAFF; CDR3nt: TGTGCCAGCAAGTACGGTACGAACACTGAAGCTTTCTTT
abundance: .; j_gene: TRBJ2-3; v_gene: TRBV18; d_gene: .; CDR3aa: CASSPSRGFGTDTQYF; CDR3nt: TGTGCCAGCTCACCATCAAGGGGTTTTGGCACAGATACGCAGTATTTT
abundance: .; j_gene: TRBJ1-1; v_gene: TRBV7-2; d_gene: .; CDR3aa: CVSARRGRNTEAFF; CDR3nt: TGTGTCAGCGCGCGCAGGGGAAGGAACACTGAAGCTTTCTTT
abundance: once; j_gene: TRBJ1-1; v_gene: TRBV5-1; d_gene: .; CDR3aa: CASSQDSLNTEAFF; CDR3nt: TGCGCCAGCAGCCAGGACAGTTTAAACACTGAAGCTTTCTTT
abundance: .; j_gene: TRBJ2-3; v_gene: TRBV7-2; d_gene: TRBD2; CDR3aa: CASSLVAGGFADTQYF; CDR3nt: TGTGCCAGCAGCTTAGTAGCGGGGGGATTCGCAGATACGCAGTATTTT
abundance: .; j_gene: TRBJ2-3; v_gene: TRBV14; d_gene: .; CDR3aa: CASSQNIIEQYF; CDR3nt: TGTGCCAGCAGCCAAAACATTATTGAGCAGTATTTT
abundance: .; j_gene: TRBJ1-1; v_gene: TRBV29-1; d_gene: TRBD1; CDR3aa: CSTGQGANTEAFF; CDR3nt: TGCAGCACCGGACAGGGGGCGAACACTGAAGCTTTCTTT
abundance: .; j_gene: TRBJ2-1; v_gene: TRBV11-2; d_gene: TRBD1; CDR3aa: CASSSGLGTGDPNEQFF; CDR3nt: TGTGCCAGCAGCTCGGGATTGGGGACAGGGGATCCCAATGAGCAGTTCTTC
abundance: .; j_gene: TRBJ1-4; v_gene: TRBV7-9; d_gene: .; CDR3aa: CASSPPGQRRYEKLFF; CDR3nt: TGTGCCAGCAGCCCCCCTGGACAGCGGAGATATGAAAAACTGTTTTTT
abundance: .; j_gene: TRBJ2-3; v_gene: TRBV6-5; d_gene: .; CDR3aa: CASRQGDTQYF; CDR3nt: TGTGCCAGCAGGCAGGGGGATACGCAGTATTTT
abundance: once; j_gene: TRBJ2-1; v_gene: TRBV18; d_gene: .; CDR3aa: CASSTSSYNEQFF; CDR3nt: TGTGCCAGCTCAACGAGCTCCTACAATGAGCAGTTCTTC
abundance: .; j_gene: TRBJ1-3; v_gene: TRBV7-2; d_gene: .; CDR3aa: CASSLGGASGNTIYF; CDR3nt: TGTGCCAGCAGCTTAGGTGGGGCATCTGGAAACACCATATATTTT
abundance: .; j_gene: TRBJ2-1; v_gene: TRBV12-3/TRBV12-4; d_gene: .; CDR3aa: CASSLVRVNEQFF; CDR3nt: TGTGCCAGCAGTTTAGTGAGGGTGAATGAGCAGTTCTTC
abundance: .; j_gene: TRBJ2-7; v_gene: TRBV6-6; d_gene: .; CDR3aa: CASSYSPGDEQYF; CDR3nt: TGTGCCAGCAGTTACTCCCCAGGGGACGAGCAGTACTTC
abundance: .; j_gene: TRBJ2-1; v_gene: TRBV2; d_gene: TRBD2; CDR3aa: CASSRRSGGAYNEQFF; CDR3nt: TGTGCCAGCAGTCGAAGAAGCGGGGGGGCCTACAATGAGCAGTTCTTC
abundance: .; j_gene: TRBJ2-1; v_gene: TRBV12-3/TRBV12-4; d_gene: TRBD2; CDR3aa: CASSRRGGELF; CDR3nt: TGTGCCAGCAGTCGACGGGGGGGCGAACTCTTC
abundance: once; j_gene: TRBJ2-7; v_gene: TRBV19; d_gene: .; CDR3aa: CATGTGNLYEQYF; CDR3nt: TGTGCCACCGGAACAGGGAATCTCTACGAGCAGTACTTC
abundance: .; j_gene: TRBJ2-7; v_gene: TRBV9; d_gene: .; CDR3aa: CASSTRTGRDGYEQYF; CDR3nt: TGTGCCAGCAGCACCCGGACAGGGAGGGATGGCTACGAGCAGTACTTC
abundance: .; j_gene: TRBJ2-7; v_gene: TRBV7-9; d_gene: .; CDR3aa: CASSLGRLSYEQYF; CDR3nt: TGTGCCAGCAGCTTAGGTCGTCTCTCCTACGAGCAGTACTTC
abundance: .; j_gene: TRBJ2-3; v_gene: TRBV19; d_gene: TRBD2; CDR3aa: CASTPLPGGGETDTQYF; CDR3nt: TGTGCCAGTACCCCCCTCCCGGGGGGGGGTGAAACGGATACGCAGTATTTT
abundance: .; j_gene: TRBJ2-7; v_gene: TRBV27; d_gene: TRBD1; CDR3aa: CASSLGGQATYEQYF; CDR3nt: TGTGCCAGCAGTTTAGGCGGACAGGCAACCTACGAGCAGTACTTC
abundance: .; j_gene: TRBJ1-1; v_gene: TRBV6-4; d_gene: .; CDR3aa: CASSEDGEGAEAFF; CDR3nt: TGTGCCAGCAGCGAAGACGGGGAGGGGGCTGAAGCTTTCTTT
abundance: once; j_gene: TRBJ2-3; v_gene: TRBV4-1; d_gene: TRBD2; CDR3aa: CASSQERGSTDTQYF; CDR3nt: TGCGCCAGCAGCCAGGAGCGGGGGTCCACAGATACGCAGTATTTT